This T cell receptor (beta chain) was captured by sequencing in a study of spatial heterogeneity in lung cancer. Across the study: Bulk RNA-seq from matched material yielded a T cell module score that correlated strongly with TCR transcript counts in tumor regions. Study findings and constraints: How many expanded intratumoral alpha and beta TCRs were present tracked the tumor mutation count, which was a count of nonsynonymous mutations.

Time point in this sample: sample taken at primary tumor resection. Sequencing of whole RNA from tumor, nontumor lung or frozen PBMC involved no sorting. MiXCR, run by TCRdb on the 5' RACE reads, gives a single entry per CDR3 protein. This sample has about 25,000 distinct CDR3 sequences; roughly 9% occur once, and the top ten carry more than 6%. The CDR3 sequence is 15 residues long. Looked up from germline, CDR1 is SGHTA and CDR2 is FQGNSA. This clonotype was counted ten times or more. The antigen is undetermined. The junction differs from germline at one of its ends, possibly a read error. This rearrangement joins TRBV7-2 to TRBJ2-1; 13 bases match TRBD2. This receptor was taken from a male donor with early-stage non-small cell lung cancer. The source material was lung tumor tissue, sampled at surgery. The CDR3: CASNLRTSGGPEQFF. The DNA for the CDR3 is TGTGCCAGCAACTTACGGACTAGCGGGGGCCCCGAGCAGTTCTTC.